This is a list of T cell receptor beta chains from one sample in a study of blood T cells in healthy people across ages. TCRdb redid the calling of the 5' RACE reads with MiXCR, one entry per CDR3 protein. The table has about 780,000 distinct CDR3 sequences, roughly 25% seen once. These data were likewise used in another study, on T cells of mothers and their children.

Sequences were obtained from blood. These receptor sequences come from a boy aged 5-17 years in good health. The CDR3 runs from the conserved cysteine through the conserved F or W. The D gene is left open where the match is weak. Size is omitted from some rows. Given values are once, few, many or a class for expanded clones.

TRBV5-8	few	TRBD1	TRBJ1-4	TGTGCCAGCAGCATGGGACAGGGGAGGGAAAAACTGTTTTTT	CASSMGQGREKLFF
TRBV13	-	-	TRBJ2-1	TGTGCCAGCAGCTTAGGTCTAGCCGTCGATGAGCGGTTCTTC	CASSLGLAVDERFF
TRBV12-3/TRBV12-4	-	-	TRBJ2-7	TGTGCCAGCAGTTTAGCGTTTTACGAGCAGTACTTC	CASSLAFYEQYF
TRBV3-1	-	TRBD1	TRBJ2-1	TGTGCCAGCAGTTTGGACAGGTCCCATGAGCAGTTCTTC	CASSLDRSHEQFF
TRBV28	-	TRBD1	TRBJ2-5	TGTGCCAGCAGTGTTCGACAGGGGTGGCAAGAGACCCAGTACTTC	CASSVRQGWQETQYF
TRBV3-1	-	-	TRBJ2-7	TGTGCCAGCAGCCAAGTTTCTGGCTATACCTACGAGCAGTACTTC	CASSQVSGYTYEQYF
TRBV28	few	-	TRBJ2-7	TGTGCCAGCAGTTCGACAGTAGCCTACGAGCAGTACTTC	CASSSTVAYEQYF
TRBV9	-	-	TRBJ2-5	TGTGCCAGCAGCGACGGTGGGTGGTACCAAGAGACCCAGTACTTC	CASSDGGWYQETQYF
TRBV15	-	-	TRBJ1-4	TGTGCCACCAACAGGGCAGGTGTCGGTGAAAAACTGTTTTTT	CATNRAGVGEKLFF
TRBV7-9	-	-	TRBJ2-2	TGTGCCAGCAGCCCCCACGCGACAGTGAACACCGGGGAGCTGTTTTTT	CASSPHATVNTGELFF
TRBV6-6	few	-	TRBJ1-1	TGTGCCAGCATCCAGAGATGGGGTGGAACTGAAGCTTTCTTT	CASIQRWGGTEAFF
TRBV6-1	-	TRBD2	TRBJ2-1	TGTGCCAGCAGCCAAGGGGGCTGGGTCTCCGGGACTAGCCTTTACAATGAGCAGTTCTTC	CASSQGGWVSGTSLYNEQFF
TRBV25-1	few	-	TRBJ2-1	TGTGCCAGCAGTGAATTTGGGAGTATGAGTGAGCAGTTCTTC	CASSEFGSMSEQFF
TRBV19	few	-	TRBJ2-1	TGTGCCAGTCCCCGGAATGAGCAGTTCTTC	CASPRNEQFF
TRBV19	-	-	TRBJ2-7	TGTGCCAGTAGTATCGGAACTAACGAGCAGTACTTC	CASSIGTNEQYF
TRBV5-5	-	-	TRBJ1-6	TGTGCCAGCAGCTTGGGCGCAAGGCTGGTCTATAATTCACCCCTCCACTTT	CASSLGARLVYNSPLHF
TRBV6-6	once	-	TRBJ1-5	TGTGCCACCCAGTTGGGGAGCAATCAGCCCCAGCATTTT	CATQLGSNQPQHF
TRBV20-1	-	-	TRBJ2-3	TGCAGTGCTAGAGAGTATCGGACTGGCAAGGAAGATACGCAGTATTTT	CSAREYRTGKEDTQYF
TRBV20-1	-	-	TRBJ1-4	TGCAGTGCTAGTGACAGATCCGTCCGGGTGGATGAAAAACTGTTTTTT	CSASDRSVRVDEKLFF
TRBV12-3/TRBV12-4	few	-	TRBJ2-4	TGTGCCAGCAGTACAGTGATAGGAGCCAAAAACATTCAGTACTTC	CASSTVIGAKNIQYF
TRBV10-3	-	TRBD2	TRBJ2-1	TGTGCCATCAGTGGGCTAGCGGGGGAGAATGAGCAGTTCTTC	CAISGLAGENEQFF
TRBV20-1	-	-	TRBJ1-2	TGCAGTGCTAGTTACCCTGGCTACACCTTC	CSASYPGYTF
TRBV20-1	few	TRBD1	TRBJ2-1	TGCAGTGCTAACCCGGGACAGGGGCTCAATGAGCAGTTCTTC	CSANPGQGLNEQFF
TRBV19	few	-	TRBJ1-5	TGTGCCAGTAGTATAGACGCGGGGGCCCAGCCCCAGCATTTT	CASSIDAGAQPQHF
TRBV7-2	-	-	TRBJ2-5	TGTGCCAGCAGCTTAGTAGGCCGGGCCGAGACCCAGTACTTC	CASSLVGRAETQYF
TRBV4-2	-	-	TRBJ2-1	TGTGCCAGCAGCCAAGATCCGGGCTCGTACAATGAGCAGTTCTTC	CASSQDPGSYNEQFF
TRBV29-1	-	TRBD2	TRBJ2-3	TGCAGCGTACTAAGCAGATGGTGGGAGCGGGGGGAACCAGATACGCAGTATTTT	CSVLSRWWERGEPDTQYF
TRBV6-5	few	-	TRBJ2-1	TGTGCCAGCAGTTACTCGCAGGGGTACAATGAGCAGTTCTTC	CASSYSQGYNEQFF
TRBV7-6	-	TRBD2	TRBJ2-4	TGTGCCAGCAGCAAACTGACTAGCGGGGGGGCCGACATTCAGTACTTC	CASSKLTSGGADIQYF
TRBV4-1	few	TRBD1	TRBJ1-6	TGCGCCAGCAGCCGATGGCGGACAGGAGAAAATTCACCCCTCCACTTT	CASSRWRTGENSPLHF
TRBV20-1	once	TRBD2	TRBJ2-2	TGCAGTGCTGTCGGGGGGGCCGACACCGGGGAGCTGTTTTTT	CSAVGGADTGELFF
TRBV12-3/TRBV12-4	once	-	TRBJ1-2	TGTGCCAGCAGTTATGAGACGGCCTATCGAGGCTACACCTTC	CASSYETAYRGYTF
TRBV27	-	-	TRBJ2-7	TGTGCCAGCAGTTTGATAGGGGGGGCGCACGCAAACGAGCAGTACTTC	CASSLIGGAHANEQYF
TRBV6-1	-	-	TRBJ2-4	TGTGCCAGCAGCGCCATCGACCCTAAAAACATTCAGTACTTC	CASSAIDPKNIQYF
TRBV24-1	few	-	TRBJ2-1	TGTGCCACCAGAAGGGACGGAAGTCACAATGAGCAGTTCTTC	CATRRDGSHNEQFF
TRBV7-2	few	TRBD2	TRBJ2-5	TGTGCCAGCAGCGCTAGCGGGGCCCAAGAGACCCAGTACTTC	CASSASGAQETQYF
TRBV29-1	-	-	TRBJ2-7	TGCAGCGCTGGGGGCGAGAGCTACGAGCAGTACTTC	CSAGGESYEQYF
TRBV2	few	-	TRBJ1-2	TGTGCCAGCAGATCGGGCGGACAACGGACCGGCTACACCTTC	CASRSGGQRTGYTF
TRBV20-1	-	TRBD1	TRBJ2-7	TGCAGTGCTCGGACAGGGGAAACCCGGGGGTACGAGCAGTACTTC	CSARTGETRGYEQYF
TRBV2	-	TRBD1	TRBJ2-3	TGTGCCAGCAGGACCGGGACAGGCAAAGATACGCAGTATTTT	CASRTGTGKDTQYF
TRBV10-3	once	-	TRBJ2-5	TGTGCCATCAGTAAGAGTGGGCACAGGGACCAAGAGACCCAGTACTTC	CAISKSGHRDQETQYF
TRBV27	few	-	TRBJ1-5	TGTGCCAGCAGTTTCTCGTCCTACAATCAGCCCCAGCATTTT	CASSFSSYNQPQHF
TRBV12-3/TRBV12-4	-	TRBD1	TRBJ2-1	TGTGCCAGCAGTTTTTGGCAGGGGGTATACAATGAGCAGTTCTTC	CASSFWQGVYNEQFF
TRBV12-3/TRBV12-4	few	TRBD2	TRBJ2-1	TGTGCCAGCAGTTTGCGGGGGGGCCCCGATGAGCAGTTCTTC	CASSLRGGPDEQFF
TRBV6-6	few	TRBD2	TRBJ2-5	TGTGCCAGCAGTGAGGGACTAGCTCCAGAGACCCAGTACTTC	CASSEGLAPETQYF
TRBV14	-	-	TRBJ2-7	TGTGCCAGCAGCCAGATGGGTTTGTCCTCCTCCTACGAGCAGTACTTC	CASSQMGLSSSYEQYF
TRBV2	-	-	TRBJ1-2	TGTGCCAGCAGTGATGATCGAAATGGCTACACCTTC	CASSDDRNGYTF
TRBV2	few	TRBD2	TRBJ2-1	TGTGCCAGCAGTGGACTAGCGGGGGGGGAGAGTGAGCAGTTCTTC	CASSGLAGGESEQFF
TRBV24-1	few	-	TRBJ2-5	TGTGCCACCAGTGATCATGAGCGTGAGACCCAGTACTTC	CATSDHERETQYF
TRBV7-2	-	-	TRBJ2-1	TGTGCCAGCAGCTTGGATGGACAGTACAATGAGCAGTTCTTC	CASSLDGQYNEQFF
TRBV12-3/TRBV12-4	-	TRBD2	TRBJ2-4	TGTGCCAGCAGCCCCCCCCTAGGCGGGGGGCCTAAAAACATTCAGTACTTC	CASSPPLGGGPKNIQYF
TRBV5-1	few	TRBD1	TRBJ2-5	TGCGCCAGCAATCGACAGGGAAAAGAGACCCAGTACTTC	CASNRQGKETQYF
TRBV3-1	-	-	TRBJ2-3	TGTGCCAGCAGCGATGTGCGGAGCGGGACAGATACGCAGTATTTT	CASSDVRSGTDTQYF
TRBV2	many	-	TRBJ2-5	TGTGCCAGCAGTTCAGAGACCCAGTACTTC	CASSSETQYF
TRBV12-3/TRBV12-4	-	-	TRBJ1-4	TGTGCCAGCAGTTATCAGGACAGCAATGAAAAACTGTTTTTT	CASSYQDSNEKLFF
TRBV2	-	-	TRBJ2-7	TGTGCCAGCAGTTTGGCCCAAACCTACGAGCAGTACTTC	CASSLAQTYEQYF
TRBV6-5	few	-	TRBJ1-1	TGTGCCAGCAGACGCGTGGAACCAGCCCAAGCTTTCTTT	CASRRVEPAQAFF